Here is one T cell receptor beta chain with its context. A single base separates this from a much larger clone, so it may be a read error. From around 20-30 mg of unsorted bulk tissue, DNA and RNA were co-extracted together. The patients, who had chronic HBV infection, were treatment-naive (untreated). This specimen comes from a study of tumor-infiltrating lymphocytes in primary liver carcinoma. About the study: The study obtained roughly 3.5 to 7.5 million productive TCRbeta reads per sample, similar across tissue types.

A primer in the constant region served to generate TCR beta cDNA from 450 to 600 ng of total RNA. It was through three nested multiplex PCR rounds of slightly modified ARM-PCR that TCR beta libraries arose. Primers for the first two PCR rounds were TRBV1-TRBV30 forward primers and a C-beta reverse primer (roughly 10 cycles per round). Each CDR3 protein gets one entry after TCRdb re-called the multiplex PCR reads with MiXCR. This table holds 100,000 or so distinct CDR3 sequences, approximately 68% found once. Germline V gene lookup returns CDR1 MGHRA and CDR2 YSYEKL. The CDR3 sequence is 16 residues long.

The V call is TRBV4-1, the J call TRBJ2-2; tentatively, D is TRBD2 (5 bases). The sequencing sample was made of liver tumor tissue from sampling region 5. Subset in this sample: tumor region T5, tumor centre. The sequence derives from a woman aged 55 to 70 with primary liver carcinoma and hepatitis B virus infection. CDR3 DNA: TGCGCCAGCAGCCAAGATCAGTACAGTCTAACCGGGGAGCTGCTTTTT. It specifies CASSQDQYSLTGELLF.